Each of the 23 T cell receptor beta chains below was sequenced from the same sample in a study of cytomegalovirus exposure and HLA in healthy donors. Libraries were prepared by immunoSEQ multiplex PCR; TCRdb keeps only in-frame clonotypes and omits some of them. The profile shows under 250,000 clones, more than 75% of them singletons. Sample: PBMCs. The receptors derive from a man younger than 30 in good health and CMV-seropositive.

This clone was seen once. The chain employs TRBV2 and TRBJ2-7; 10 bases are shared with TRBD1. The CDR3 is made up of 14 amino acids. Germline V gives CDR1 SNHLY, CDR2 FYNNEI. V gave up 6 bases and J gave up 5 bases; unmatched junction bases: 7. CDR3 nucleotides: TGTGCCAGCAGGGCGGACAGGGGGGTAGACGAGCAGTACTTC. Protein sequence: CASRADRGVDEQYF.

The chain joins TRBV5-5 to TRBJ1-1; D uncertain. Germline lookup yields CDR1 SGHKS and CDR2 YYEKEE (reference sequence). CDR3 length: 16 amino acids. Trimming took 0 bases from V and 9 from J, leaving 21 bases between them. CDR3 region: CASSLVGRPAAVKAFF. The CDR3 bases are TGTGCCAGCAGCTTGGTAGGCAGGCCCGCAGCGGTGAAAGCTTTCTTT.

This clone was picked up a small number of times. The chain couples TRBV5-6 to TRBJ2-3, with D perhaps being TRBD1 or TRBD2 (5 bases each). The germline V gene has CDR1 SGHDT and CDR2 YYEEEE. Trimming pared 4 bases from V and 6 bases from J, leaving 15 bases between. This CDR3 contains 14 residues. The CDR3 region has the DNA TGTGCCAGCAGCCCCGGGACCCACTCGGATACGCAGTATTTT. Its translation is CASSPGTHSDTQYF.

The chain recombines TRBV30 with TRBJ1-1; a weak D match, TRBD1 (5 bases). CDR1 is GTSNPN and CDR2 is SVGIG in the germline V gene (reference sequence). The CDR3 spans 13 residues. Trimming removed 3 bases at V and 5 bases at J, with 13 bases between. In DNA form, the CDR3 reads TGTGCCTGGAGAGGGACGCTGGTGACTGAAGCTTTCTTT. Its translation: CAWRGTLVTEAFF.

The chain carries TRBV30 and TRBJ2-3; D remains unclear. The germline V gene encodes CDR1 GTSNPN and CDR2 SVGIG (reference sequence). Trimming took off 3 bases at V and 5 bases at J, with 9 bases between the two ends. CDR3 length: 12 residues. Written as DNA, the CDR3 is TGTGCCTGGAGCCTAACCGGAGATACGCAGTATTTT. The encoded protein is CAWSLTGDTQYF.

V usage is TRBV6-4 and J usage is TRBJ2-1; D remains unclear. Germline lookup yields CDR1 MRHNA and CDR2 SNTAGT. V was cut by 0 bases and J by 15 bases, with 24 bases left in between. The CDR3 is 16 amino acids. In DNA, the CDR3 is TGTGCCAGCAGTGACTCGGCTGGCGCGTCCACTCTGCTTGGGTTCTTC. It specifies CASSDSAGASTLLGFF.

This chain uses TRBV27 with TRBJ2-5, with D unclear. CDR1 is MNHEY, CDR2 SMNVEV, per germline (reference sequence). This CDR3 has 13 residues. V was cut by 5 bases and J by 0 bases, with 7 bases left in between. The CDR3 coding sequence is TGTGCCAGCAGTCTCTACTACCAAGAGACCCAGTACTTC. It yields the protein CASSLYYQETQYF.

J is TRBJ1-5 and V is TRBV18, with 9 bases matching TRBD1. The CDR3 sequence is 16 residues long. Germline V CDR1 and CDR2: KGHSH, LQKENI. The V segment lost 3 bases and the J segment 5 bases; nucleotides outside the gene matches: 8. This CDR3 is CASSPPPGTGYQPQHF. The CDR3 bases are TGTGCCAGCTCACCGCCCCCGGGGACAGGGTATCAGCCCCAGCATTTT.

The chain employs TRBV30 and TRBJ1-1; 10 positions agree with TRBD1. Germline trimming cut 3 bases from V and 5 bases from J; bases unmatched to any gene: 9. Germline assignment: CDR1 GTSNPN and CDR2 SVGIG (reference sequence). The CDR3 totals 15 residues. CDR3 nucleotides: TGTGCCTGGAGGGCCGGGACAGGGGTTGAAACTGAAGCTTTCTTT. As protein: CAWRAGTGVETEAFF.

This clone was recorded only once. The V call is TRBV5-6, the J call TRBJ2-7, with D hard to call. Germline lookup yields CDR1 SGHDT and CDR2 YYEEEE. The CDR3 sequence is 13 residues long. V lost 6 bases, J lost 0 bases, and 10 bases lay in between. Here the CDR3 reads CASTPRNSYEQYF. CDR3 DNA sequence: TGTGCCAGCACCCCGCGGAACTCCTACGAGCAGTACTTC.

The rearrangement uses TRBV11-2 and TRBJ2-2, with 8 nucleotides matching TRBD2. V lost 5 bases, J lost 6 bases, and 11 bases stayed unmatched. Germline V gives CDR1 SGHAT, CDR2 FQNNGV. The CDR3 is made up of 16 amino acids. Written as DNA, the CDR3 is TGTGCCAGCAGCACACAGCGGGAGAGGCGAGCCGGGGAGCTGTTTTTT. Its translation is CASSTQRERRAGELFF.

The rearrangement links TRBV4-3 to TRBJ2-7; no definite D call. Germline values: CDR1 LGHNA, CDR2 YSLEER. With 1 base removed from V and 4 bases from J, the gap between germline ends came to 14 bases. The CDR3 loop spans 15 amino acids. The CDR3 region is CASSQVSSHGYEQYF. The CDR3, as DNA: TGCGCCAGCAGCCAAGTTTCCTCCCACGGGTACGAGCAGTACTTC.

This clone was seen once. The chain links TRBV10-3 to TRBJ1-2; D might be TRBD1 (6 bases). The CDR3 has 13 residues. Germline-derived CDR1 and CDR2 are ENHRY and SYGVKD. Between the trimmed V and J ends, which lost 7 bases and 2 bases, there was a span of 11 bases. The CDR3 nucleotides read TGTGCCATCACCTCGGGACAAAACTATGGCTACACCTTC. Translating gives CAITSGQNYGYTF.

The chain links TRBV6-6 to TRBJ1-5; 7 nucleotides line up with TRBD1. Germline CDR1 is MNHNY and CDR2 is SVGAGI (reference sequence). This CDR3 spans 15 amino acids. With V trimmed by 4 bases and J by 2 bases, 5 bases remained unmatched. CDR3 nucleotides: TGTGCCAGCAGTTTACAGGGGAGGGGCAATCAGCCCCAGCATTTT. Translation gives CASSLQGRGNQPQHF.

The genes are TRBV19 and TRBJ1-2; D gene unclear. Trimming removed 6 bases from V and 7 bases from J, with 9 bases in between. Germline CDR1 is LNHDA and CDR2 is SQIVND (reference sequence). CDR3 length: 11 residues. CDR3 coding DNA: TGTGCCAGTAGGCGGGGTATTGGCTACACCTTC. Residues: CASRRGIGYTF.

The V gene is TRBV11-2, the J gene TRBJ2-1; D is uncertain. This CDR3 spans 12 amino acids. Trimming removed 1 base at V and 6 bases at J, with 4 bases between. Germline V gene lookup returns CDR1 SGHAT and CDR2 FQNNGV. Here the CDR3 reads CASSLVANEQFF. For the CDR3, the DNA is TGTGCCAGCAGCTTAGTTGCCAATGAGCAGTTCTTC.

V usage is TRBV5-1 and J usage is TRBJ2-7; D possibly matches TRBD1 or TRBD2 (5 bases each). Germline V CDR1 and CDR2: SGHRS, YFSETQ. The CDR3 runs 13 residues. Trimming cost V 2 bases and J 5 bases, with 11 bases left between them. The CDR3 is CASSFSGSDEQYF. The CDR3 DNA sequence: TGCGCCAGCAGCTTCTCAGGGAGTGACGAGCAGTACTTC. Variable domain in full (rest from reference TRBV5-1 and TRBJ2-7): KAGVTQTPRYLIKTRGQQVTLSCSPISGHRSVSWYQQTPGQGLQFLFEYFSETQRNKGNFPGRFSGRQFSNSRSEMNVSTLELGDSALYLCASSFSGSDEQYFGPGTRLTVT.

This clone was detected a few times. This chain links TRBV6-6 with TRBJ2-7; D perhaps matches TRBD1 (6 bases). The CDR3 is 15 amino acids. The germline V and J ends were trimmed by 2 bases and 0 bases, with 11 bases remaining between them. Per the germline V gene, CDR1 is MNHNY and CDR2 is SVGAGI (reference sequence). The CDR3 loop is CASSYRSRGSYEQYF. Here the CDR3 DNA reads TGTGCCAGCAGTTACCGGTCCAGGGGCTCCTACGAGCAGTACTTC.

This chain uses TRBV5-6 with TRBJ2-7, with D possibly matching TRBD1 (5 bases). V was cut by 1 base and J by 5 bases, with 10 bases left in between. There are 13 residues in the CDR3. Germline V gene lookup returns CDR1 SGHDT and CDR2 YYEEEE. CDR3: CASSLRAGNEQYF. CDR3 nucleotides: TGTGCCAGCAGCTTGAGGGCAGGGAACGAGCAGTACTTC. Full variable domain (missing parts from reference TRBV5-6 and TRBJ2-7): DAGVTQSPTHLIKTRGQQVTLRCSPKSGHDTVSWYQQALGQGPQFIFQYYEEEERQRGNFPDRFSGHQFPNYSSELNVNALLLGDSALYLCASSLRAGNEQYFGPGTRLTVT.

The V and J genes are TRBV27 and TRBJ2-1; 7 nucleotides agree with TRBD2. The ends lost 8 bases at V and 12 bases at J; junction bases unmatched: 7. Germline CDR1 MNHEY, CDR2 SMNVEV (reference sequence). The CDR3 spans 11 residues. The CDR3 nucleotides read TGTGCCAGCGGACATGCTAGCGGGCAGTTCTTC. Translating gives CASGHASGQFF.

For the CDR3, the DNA is TGCGCCAGCAGCCAAGATTCGGGACTAGCGGAGGCGGGCACCGGGGAGCTGTTTTTT. This codes for CASSQDSGLAEAGTGELFF. The V gene is TRBV4-3, the J gene TRBJ2-2; 11 nucleotides align to TRBD2. This CDR3 contains 19 residues. Germline CDR1 LGHNA, CDR2 YSLEER. V dropped 0 bases and J dropped 4; count of bases not matched to a gene: 10.

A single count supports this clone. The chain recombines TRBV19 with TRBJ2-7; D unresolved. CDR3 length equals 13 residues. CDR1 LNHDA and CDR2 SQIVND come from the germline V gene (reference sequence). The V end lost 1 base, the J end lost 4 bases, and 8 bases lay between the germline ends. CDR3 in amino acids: CASSIGRTYEQYF. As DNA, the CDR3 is TGTGCCAGTAGTATAGGACGGACGTACGAGCAGTACTTC.

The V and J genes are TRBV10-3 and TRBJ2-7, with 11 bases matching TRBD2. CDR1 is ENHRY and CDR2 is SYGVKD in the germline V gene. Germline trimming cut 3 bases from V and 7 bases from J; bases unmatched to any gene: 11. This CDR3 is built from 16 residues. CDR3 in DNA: TGTGCCATCAGTGATGAGAAACTAGCGGGAGTATTAGAGCAGTACTTC. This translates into CAISDEKLAGVLEQYF.